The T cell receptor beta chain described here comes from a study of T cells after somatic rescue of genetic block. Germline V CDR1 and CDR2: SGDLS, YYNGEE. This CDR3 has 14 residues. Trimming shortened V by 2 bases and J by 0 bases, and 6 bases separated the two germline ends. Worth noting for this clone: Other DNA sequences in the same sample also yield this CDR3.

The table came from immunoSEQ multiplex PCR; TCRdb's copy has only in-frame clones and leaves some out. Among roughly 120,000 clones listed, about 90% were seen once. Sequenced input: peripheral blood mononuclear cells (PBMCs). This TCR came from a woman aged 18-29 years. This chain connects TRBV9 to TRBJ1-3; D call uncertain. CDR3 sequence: CASSVAVSGNTIYF. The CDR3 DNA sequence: TGTGCCAGCAGCGTTGCAGTCTCTGGAAACACCATATATTTT.